The source of this T cell receptor beta chain is a study of somatic mutations in cytotoxic T cells in rheumatoid arthritis. CDR1 SGDLS and CDR2 YYNGEE come from the germline V gene. V dropped 4 bases and J dropped 1 base, with 9 bases sitting between them. The CDR3 is 14 residues long. Clones were read by immunoSEQ multiplex PCR, and TCRdb kept only the in-frame ones, dropping some. The table has about 16,000 clones, approximately 80% seen once; the top ten hold around a sixth. Comments on this clone: Its matching antigen is unknown.

Whole-study results and caveats: Age-matched healthy controls and rheumatoid arthritis patients had CD8+ T-cell clonality that did not differ significantly.

This sequence joins TRBV9 and TRBJ1-3; D is uncertain. Sequenced sample: CD8+ T cells sorted from blood. This sequence was found in an adult with rheumatoid arthritis. CDR3 protein: CASSQYLSGNTIYF. As DNA, the CDR3 is TGTGCCAGCAGCCAGTACCTATCTGGAAACACCATATATTTT. Supplemented by reference TRBV9 and TRBJ1-3, the full variable domain reads DSGVTQTPKHLITATGQRVTLRCSPRSGDLSVYWYQQSLDQGLQFLIQYYNGEERAKGNILERFSAQQFPDLHSELNLSSLELGDSALYFCASSQYLSGNTIYFGEGSWLTVV.